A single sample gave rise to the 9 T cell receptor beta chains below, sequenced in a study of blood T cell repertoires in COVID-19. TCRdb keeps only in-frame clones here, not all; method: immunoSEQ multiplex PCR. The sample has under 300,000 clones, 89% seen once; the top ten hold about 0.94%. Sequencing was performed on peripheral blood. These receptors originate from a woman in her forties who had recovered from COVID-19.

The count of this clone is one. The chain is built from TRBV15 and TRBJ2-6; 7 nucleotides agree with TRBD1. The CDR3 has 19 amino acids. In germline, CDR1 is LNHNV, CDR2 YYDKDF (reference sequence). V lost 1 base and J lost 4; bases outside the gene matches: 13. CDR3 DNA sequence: TGTGCCACCAGCAGAGCTACGGGTCCAGGGGGTTGGGGGGCCAACGTCCTGACTTTC. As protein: CATSRATGPGGWGANVLTF.

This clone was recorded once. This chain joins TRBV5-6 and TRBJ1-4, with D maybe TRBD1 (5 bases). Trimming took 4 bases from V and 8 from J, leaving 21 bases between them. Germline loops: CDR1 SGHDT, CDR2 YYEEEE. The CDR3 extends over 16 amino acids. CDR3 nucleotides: TGTGCCAGCAGCGAGGCCGGGGGTGGGCCACCAGAAAAACTGTTTTTT. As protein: CASSEAGGGPPEKLFF.

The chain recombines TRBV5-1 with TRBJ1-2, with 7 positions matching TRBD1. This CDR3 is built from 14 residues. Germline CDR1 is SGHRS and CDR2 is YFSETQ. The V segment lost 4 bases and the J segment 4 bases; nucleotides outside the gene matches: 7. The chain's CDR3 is CASSPDAGGYGYTF. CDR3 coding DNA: TGCGCCAGCAGCCCGGACGCAGGGGGCTATGGCTACACCTTC.

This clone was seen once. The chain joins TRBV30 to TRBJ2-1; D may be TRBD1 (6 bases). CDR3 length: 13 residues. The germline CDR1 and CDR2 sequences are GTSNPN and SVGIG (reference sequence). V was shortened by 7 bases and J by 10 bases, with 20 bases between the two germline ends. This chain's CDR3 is CASKPGVGREQFF. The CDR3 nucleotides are TGTGCCTCTAAGCCAGGGGTAGGTCGAGAGCAGTTCTTC.

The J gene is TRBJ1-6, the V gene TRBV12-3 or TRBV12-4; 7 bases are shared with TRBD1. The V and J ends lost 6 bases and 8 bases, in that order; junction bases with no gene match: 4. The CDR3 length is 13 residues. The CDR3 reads CASSEDRYSPLHF. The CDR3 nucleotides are TGTGCCAGCAGCGAGGACAGGTATTCACCCCTCCACTTT.

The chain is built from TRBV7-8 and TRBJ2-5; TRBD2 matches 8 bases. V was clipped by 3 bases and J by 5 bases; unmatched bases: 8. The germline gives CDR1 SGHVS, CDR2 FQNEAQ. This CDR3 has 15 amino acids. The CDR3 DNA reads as TGTGCCAGCAGCTTGGCCCTTTCGGGGGGGGAGACCCAGTACTTC. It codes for CASSLALSGGETQYF.

CDR3 nucleotide sequence: TGTGCCAGCAGCTTAGGACGGGGGACTAATGAAAAACTGTTTTTT. Amino acids: CASSLGRGTNEKLFF. The chain joins TRBV11-3 to TRBJ1-4; tentatively, D is TRBD1 (5 bases). CDR1 is SGHNT, CDR2 YENEEA, per germline. V was clipped by 1 base and J by 2 bases, with 8 bases between them. This CDR3 has 15 residues.

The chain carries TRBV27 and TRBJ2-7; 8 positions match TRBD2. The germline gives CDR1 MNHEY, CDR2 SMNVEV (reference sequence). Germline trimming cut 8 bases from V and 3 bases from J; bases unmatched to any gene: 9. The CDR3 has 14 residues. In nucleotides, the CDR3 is TGTGCCAGCGACCTTACTAGCGGAAACTACGAGCAGTACTTC. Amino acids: CASDLTSGNYEQYF.

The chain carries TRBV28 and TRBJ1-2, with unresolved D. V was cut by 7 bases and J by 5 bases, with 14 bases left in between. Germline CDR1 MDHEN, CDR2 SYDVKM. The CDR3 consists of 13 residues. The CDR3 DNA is TGTGCCAGCACCGACTCGACCGGTTATGGCTACACCTTC. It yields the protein CASTDSTGYGYTF.